This T cell receptor beta chain was captured in a study of cytomegalovirus exposure and HLA in healthy donors. The PCR made use of 60 Vbeta and 13 Jbeta primers. Clones were sequenced by immunoSEQ multiplex PCR, and TCRdb holds only the in-frame ones, with some missing. The sample has roughly 150,000 clones; 77% are singletons. Study results and caveats: A later look showed TCR association rates differing by HLA locus, highest for DRB1 and lowest for HLA-C. Later analysis identified a missense DCLRE1C variant that was linked to TCR beta V- and J-gene trimming. Confirmation was obtained in vitro that three CMV-associated chains are specific for CMV antigens.

This clone was counted a few times. Its antigen is currently unknown. Between the trimmed V and J ends, which lost 3 bases and 2 bases, there was a span of 10 bases. Germline V gene sequence: CDR1 MDHEN, CDR2 SYDVKM. The CDR3 totals 14 residues. The chain couples TRBV28 to TRBJ1-2, with D tentatively TRBD1 (6 bases). The sequenced sample consisted of PBMCs. This clonotype originated in a male donor in good health and CMV-seronegative. CDR3 region: CASSLGAGNYGYTF. CDR3 in DNA: TGTGCCAGCAGTTTGGGGGCAGGGAACTATGGCTACACCTTC.